The rows below give T cell receptor beta chains drawn from one sample of a study of T cell responses to AZD1222 COVID-19 vaccine. TCRdb's table, derived via immunoSEQ multiplex PCR, lists solely in-frame clones and lacks some. The sample contains about 140,000 clones, 70% to 90% of which appear only once. The sample here was peripheral blood, taken on day 0 of AZD1222 vaccination. All receptors derive from an adult in good health. CDR3s include the opening cysteine and the closing phenylalanine or tryptophan. The D gene is left open where the match is weak. A row's size may be missing; if present it is once, few, many or a size class.

CDR3 length,clone size,D gene,J gene,V gene,CDR3 DNA,CDR3 protein
14,NA,TRBD2,TRBJ2-5,TRBV6-5,TGTGCCAGCACCGGGACTAGCAGCCAAGAGACCCAGTACTTC,CASTGTSSQETQYF
17,NA,TRBD1,TRBJ2-7,TRBV4-3,TGCGCCAGCAGCCTTTCTTTACAGGGGACAGGGAGTGACGAGCAGTACTTC,CASSLSLQGTGSDEQYF
17,NA,NA,TRBJ2-1,TRBV4-3,TGCGCCAGCAGCCCTCGGTCTAACCAAACGGGTTACAATGAGCAGTTCTTC,CASSPRSNQTGYNEQFF
14,NA,NA,TRBJ1-2,TRBV6-5,TGTGCCAGCAAGGGCCAGAACCCCCCATATGGCTACACCTTC,CASKGQNPPYGYTF
13,NA,NA,TRBJ2-2,TRBV7-6,TGTGCCAGCAGCGTAAAAGAACACGGGGAGCTGTTTTTT,CASSVKEHGELFF
16,NA,TRBD1,TRBJ2-7,TRBV11-2,TGTGCCAGCAGCTCAAAGCTCCGGGACAGGGGGTACGAGCAGTACTTC,CASSSKLRDRGYEQYF
17,NA,NA,TRBJ2-2,TRBV19,TGTGCCAGTAGTATCGAGGGTCGCCCTGGAAACACCGGGGAGCTGTTTTTT,CASSIEGRPGNTGELFF
14,NA,TRBD2,TRBJ2-1,TRBV7-2,TGTGCCAGCAGCTTAAATCCTAGCGGGCATGAGCAGTTCTTC,CASSLNPSGHEQFF
10,NA,TRBD1,TRBJ1-1,TRBV29-1,TGCAGCGTCGGGACAGGGGAAGCTTTCTTT,CSVGTGEAFF
20,NA,TRBD1,TRBJ2-7,TRBV5-1,TGCGCCAGCAGCTTGGGGTGGTTAGTACGGGACAGGGTCGACTCCTACGAGCAGTACTTC,CASSLGWLVRDRVDSYEQYF
22,NA,NA,TRBJ1-3,TRBV18,TGTGCCAGCTCACCACCGACCAGGGAGATATTCGGTCGGGGCCTCTCTGGAAACACCATATATTTT,CASSPPTREIFGRGLSGNTIYF
16,once,NA,TRBJ1-2,TRBV5-6,TGTGCCAGCAGAACGGACAGTTATCGTACTAACTATGGCTACACCTTC,CASRTDSYRTNYGYTF
17,NA,NA,TRBJ2-2,TRBV7-6,TGTGCCAGCAGCTTAGGTGGCCCGGGGAGGAACACCGGGGAGCTGTTTTTT,CASSLGGPGRNTGELFF
15,NA,TRBD1,TRBJ2-2,TRBV4-3,TGCGCCAGCAGCCAGACAGGACAGGACACCGGGGAGCTGTTTTTT,CASSQTGQDTGELFF
13,NA,NA,TRBJ2-7,TRBV5-4,TGTGCCAGCAGCTTGGATCTGGCAAGAGAGCAGTACTTC,CASSLDLAREQYF
13,once,NA,TRBJ1-1,TRBV11-2,TGTGCCAGCAGTGGACACCCGAACACTGAAGCTTTCTTT,CASSGHPNTEAFF
12,NA,NA,TRBJ1-1,TRBV29-1,TGCAGCTCCCCGGGGGTTGGGACTGAAGCTTTCTTT,CSSPGVGTEAFF
15,NA,NA,TRBJ1-5,TRBV24-1,TGTGCCACCAGTGATTCTGGGTGGGTCAATCAGCCCCAGCATTTT,CATSDSGWVNQPQHF
15,NA,NA,TRBJ1-1,TRBV7-9,TGTGCCAGCAGCTTACCCGACAGGAAGAACACTGAAGCTTTCTTT,CASSLPDRKNTEAFF